This T cell receptor (beta chain) was documented in a study of immune characterization of retroperitoneal liposarcoma. Germline V lookup: CDR1 MNHNS, CDR2 SASEGT. With V trimmed by 1 base and J by 2 bases, 14 bases remained unmatched. This CDR3 comprises 20 residues. Using its own MiXCR run on the PCR reads, TCRdb lists one record per CDR3 protein. The repertoire consists of 8,500 to 13,000 distinct CDR3 sequences, with over 25% occurring once and the leading ten covering roughly 7.6%. In this sample, this clonotype is medium-sized. This clonotype was obtained from a male donor with retroperitoneal liposarcoma. Sequencing was performed on tumor tissue. V and J are TRBV6-1 and TRBJ2-1; 10 bases are a match to TRBD2. The CDR3 DNA sequence: TGTGCCAGCAGTGAAGTTCAAAGCCCTAGCGGGGGACGTACCTACAATGAGCAGTTCTTC. It encodes CASSEVQSPSGGRTYNEQFF.